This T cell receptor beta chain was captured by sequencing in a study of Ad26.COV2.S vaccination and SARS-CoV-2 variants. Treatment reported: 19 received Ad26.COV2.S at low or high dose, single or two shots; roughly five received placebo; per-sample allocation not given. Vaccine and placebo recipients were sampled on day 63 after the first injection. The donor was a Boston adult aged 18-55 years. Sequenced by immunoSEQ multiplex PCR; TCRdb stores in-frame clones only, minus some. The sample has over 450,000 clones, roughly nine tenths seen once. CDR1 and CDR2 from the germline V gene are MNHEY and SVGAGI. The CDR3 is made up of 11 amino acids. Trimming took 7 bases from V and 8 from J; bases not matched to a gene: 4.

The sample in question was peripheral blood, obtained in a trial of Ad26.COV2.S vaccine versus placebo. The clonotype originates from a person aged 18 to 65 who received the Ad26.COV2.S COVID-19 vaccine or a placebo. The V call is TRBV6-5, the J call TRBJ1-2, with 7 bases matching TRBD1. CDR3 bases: TGTGCCAGCAACAGGGGAGGAGGCTACACCTTC. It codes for CASNRGGGYTF.